The subject of this entry is one T cell receptor (beta chain). Staff drew 8 to 10 milliliters of peripheral blood from each donor. The data belong to a study of blood T cells in healthy people across ages. For the study at large: About one barcoded TCR beta cDNA was captured per two T cells.

Combining a sample-barcoded 5' primer with a J-beta primer mix, a second PCR ran for roughly 6 to 12 cycles. TCRdb redid the calling of the 5' RACE reads with MiXCR, one entry per CDR3 protein. The table has over 1,300,000 distinct CDR3 sequences, around 55% seen once. The CDR3 spans 13 residues. V was pared by 8 bases and J by 5 bases, with 18 bases between. CDR1 is SQVTM, CDR2 ANQGSEA, per germline. The sequence was collected from a man younger than 35 in good health. Material: blood. The chain joins TRBV29-1 to TRBJ1-2; TRBD1 is a possible D gene (5 bases). CDR3 in DNA: TGCAGCTGTTCAACCCAGGGTTCGTATGGCTACACCTTC. It yields the protein CSCSTQGSYGYTF.